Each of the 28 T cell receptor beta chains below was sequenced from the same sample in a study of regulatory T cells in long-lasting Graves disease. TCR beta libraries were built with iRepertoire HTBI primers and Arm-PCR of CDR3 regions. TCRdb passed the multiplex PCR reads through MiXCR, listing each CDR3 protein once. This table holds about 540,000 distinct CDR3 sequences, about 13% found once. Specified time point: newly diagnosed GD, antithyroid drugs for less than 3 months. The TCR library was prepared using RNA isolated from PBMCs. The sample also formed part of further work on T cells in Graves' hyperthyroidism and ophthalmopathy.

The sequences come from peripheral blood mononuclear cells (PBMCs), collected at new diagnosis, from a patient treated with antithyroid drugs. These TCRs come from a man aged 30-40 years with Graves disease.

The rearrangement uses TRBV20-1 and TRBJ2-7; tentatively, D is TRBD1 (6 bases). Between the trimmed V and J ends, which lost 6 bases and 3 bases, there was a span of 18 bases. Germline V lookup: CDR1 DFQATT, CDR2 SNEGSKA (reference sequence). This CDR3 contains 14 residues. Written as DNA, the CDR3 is TGCAGTGCCTCTCGAGGAGGACAGATCTACGAGCAGTACTTC. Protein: CSASRGGQIYEQYF.

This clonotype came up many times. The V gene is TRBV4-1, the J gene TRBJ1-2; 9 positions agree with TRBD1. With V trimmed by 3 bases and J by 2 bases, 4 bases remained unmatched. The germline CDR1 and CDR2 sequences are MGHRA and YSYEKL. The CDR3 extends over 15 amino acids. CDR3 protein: CASSQGQGANYGYTF. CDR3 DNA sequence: TGCGCCAGCAGCCAGGGACAGGGAGCCAACTATGGCTACACCTTC.

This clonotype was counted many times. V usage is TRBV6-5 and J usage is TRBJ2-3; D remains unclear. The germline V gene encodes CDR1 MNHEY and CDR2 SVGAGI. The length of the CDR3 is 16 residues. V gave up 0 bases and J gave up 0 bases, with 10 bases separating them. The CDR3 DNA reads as TGTGCCAGCAGTTACTCCGGGCCAGCGAGCACAGATACGCAGTATTTT. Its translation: CASSYSGPASTDTQYF.

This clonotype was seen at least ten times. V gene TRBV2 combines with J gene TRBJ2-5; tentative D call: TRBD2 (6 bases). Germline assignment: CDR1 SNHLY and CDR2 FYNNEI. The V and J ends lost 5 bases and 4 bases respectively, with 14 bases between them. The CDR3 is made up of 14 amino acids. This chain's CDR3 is CASSFPGLAETQYF. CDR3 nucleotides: TGTGCCAGCAGTTTCCCGGGACTCGCAGAGACCCAGTACTTC.

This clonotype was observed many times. The chain's CDR3 is CSVAPRGGAEGYTF. The CDR3 DNA follows: TGCAGCGTTGCCCCCCGCGGGGGCGCTGAGGGCTACACCTTC. The gene calls are TRBV29-1 and TRBJ1-2; possible D gene TRBD1, 6 bases. With 4 bases removed from V and 8 bases from J, the gap between germline ends came to 20 bases. In germline, CDR1 is SQVTM, CDR2 ANQGSEA. The CDR3 covers 14 residues.

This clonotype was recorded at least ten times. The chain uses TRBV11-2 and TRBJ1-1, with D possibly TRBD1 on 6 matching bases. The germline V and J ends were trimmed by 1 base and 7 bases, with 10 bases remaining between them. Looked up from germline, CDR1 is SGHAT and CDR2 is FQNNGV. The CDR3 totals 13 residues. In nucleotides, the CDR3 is TGTGCCAGCAGCTTAGGGACAGCTGGTGAAGCTTTCTTT. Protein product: CASSLGTAGEAFF.

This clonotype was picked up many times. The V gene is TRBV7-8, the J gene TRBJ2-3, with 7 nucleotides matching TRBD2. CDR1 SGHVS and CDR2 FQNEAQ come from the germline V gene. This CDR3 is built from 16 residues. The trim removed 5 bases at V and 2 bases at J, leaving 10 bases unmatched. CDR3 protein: CASSAWGGRFTDTQYF. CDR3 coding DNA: TGTGCCAGCAGCGCGTGGGGAGGGCGGTTCACAGATACGCAGTATTTT.

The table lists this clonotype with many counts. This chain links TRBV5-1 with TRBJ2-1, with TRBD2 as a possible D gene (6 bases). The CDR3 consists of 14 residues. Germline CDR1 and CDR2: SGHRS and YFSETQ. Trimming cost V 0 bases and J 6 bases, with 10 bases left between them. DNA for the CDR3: TGCGCCAGCAGCTTGGTCCTAGCGATCAATGAGCAGTTCTTC. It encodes CASSLVLAINEQFF. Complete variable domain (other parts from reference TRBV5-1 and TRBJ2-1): KAGVTQTPRYLIKTRGQQVTLSCSPISGHRSVSWYQQTPGQGLQFLFEYFSETQRNKGNFPGRFSGRQFSNSRSEMNVSTLELGDSALYLCASSLVLAINEQFFGPGTRLTVL.

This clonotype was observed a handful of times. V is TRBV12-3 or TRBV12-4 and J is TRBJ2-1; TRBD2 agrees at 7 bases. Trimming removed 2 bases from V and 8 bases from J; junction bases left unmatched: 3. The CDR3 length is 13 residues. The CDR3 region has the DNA TGTGCCAGCAGTTTAAACCGGGGGGATGAGCAGTTCTTC. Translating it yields CASSLNRGDEQFF.

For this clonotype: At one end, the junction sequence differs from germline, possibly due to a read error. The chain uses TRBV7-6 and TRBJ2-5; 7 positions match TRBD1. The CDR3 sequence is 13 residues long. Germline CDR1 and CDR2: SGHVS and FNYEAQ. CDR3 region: CVSSLQGWETQYF. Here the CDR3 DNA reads TGTGTCAGCAGCTTACAGGGGTGGGAGACCCAGTACTTC.

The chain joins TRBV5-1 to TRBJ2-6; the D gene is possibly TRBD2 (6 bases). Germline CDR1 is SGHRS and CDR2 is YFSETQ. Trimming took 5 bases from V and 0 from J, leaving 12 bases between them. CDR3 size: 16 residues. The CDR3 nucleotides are TGCGCCAGCAGTAATAGCGGATCCTCTGGGGCCAACGTCCTGACTTTC. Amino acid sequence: CASSNSGSSGANVLTF.

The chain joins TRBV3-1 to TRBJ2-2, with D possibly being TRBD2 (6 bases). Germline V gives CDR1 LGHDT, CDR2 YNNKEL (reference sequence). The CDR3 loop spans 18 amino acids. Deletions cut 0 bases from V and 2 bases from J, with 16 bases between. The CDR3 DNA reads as TGTGCCAGCAGCCAAGATGTAGGAGGGCGCGGTAACACCGGGGAGCTGTTTTTT. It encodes CASSQDVGGRGNTGELFF.

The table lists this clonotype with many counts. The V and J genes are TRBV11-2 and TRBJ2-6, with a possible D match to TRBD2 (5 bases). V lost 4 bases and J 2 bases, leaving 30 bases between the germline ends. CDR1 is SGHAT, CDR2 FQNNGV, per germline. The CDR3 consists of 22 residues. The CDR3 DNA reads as TGTGCCAGCAGCTATCCCCGGACCATACCGGGAACCGTAAGCCCTGGGGCCAACGTCCTGACTTTC. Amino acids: CASSYPRTIPGTVSPGANVLTF.

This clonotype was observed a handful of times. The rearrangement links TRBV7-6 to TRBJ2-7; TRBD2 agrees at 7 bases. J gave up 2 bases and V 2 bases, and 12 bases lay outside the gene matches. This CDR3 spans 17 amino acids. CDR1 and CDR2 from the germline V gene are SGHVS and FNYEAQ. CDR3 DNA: TGTGCCAGCAGCTTATTGGGGTCTAGCGGAGGTACCTACGAGCAGTACTTC. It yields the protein CASSLLGSSGGTYEQYF.

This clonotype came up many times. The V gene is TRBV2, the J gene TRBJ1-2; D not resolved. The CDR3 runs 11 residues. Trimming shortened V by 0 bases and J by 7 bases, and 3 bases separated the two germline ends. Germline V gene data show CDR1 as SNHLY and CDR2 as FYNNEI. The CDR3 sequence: CASSEALGYTF. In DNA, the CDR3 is TGTGCCAGCAGTGAAGCGCTTGGCTACACCTTC.

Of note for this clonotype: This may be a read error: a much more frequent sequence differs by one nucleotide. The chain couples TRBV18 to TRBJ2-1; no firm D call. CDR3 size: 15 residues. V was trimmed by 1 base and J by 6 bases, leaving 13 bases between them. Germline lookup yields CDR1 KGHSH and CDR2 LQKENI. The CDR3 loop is CASSPRHLGPNEQFF. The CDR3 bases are TGTGCCAGCTCACCACGGCACCTGGGTCCCAATGAGCAGTTCTTC.

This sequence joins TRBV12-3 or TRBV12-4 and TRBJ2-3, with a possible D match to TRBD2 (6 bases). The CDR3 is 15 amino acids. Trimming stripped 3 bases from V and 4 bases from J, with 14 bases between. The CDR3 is CASSLGGARADTQYF. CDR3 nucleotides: TGTGCCAGCAGTTTGGGCGGGGCGCGTGCAGATACGCAGTATTTT.

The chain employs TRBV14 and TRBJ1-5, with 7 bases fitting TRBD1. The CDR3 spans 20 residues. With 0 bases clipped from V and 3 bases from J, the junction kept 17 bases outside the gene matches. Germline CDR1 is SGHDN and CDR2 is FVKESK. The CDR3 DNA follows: TGTGCCAGCAGCCAAGAGAAGCAGGGGGGTCCAAGGGCTTACAATCAGCCCCAGCATTTT. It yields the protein CASSQEKQGGPRAYNQPQHF.

The CDR3 DNA reads TGTGCCAGCAGGCCCCAGGGTAAGGCCAACTACGAGCAGTACTTC. This encodes CASRPQGKANYEQYF. V is TRBV7-6 and J is TRBJ2-7; D perhaps matches TRBD1 (5 bases). The CDR3 has 15 amino acids. Germline values: CDR1 SGHVS, CDR2 FNYEAQ. Trimming stripped 6 bases from V and 3 bases from J, with 18 bases between.

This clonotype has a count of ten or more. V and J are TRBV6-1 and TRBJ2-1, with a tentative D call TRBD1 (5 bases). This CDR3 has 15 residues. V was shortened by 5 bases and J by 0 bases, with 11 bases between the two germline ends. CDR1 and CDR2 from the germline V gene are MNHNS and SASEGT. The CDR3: CASSQDTTSYNEQFF. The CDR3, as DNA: TGTGCCAGCAGTCAGGACACTACCTCCTACAATGAGCAGTTCTTC.

The CDR3 sequence: CASSRTSGRAMDTQYF. CDR3 coding DNA: TGTGCCAGTAGCCGGACTAGCGGGAGGGCCATGGATACGCAGTATTTT. V is TRBV19 and J is TRBJ2-3, with TRBD2 matching 15 bases. The CDR3 is made up of 16 amino acids. The J segment lost 6 bases and the V segment lost 6 bases, leaving 7 bases of the junction unmatched. Germline-derived CDR1 and CDR2 are LNHDA and SQIVND (reference sequence).

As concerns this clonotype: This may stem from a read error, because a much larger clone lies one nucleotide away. The CDR3 reads CASSSVRQGEQYF. The CDR3 nucleotides read TGTGCCAGCAGCTCAGTAAGACAGGGGGAGCAGTACTTC. The rearrangement links TRBV7-7 to TRBJ2-7, with 8 bases lining up with TRBD1. Germline CDR1 reads SSHAT; CDR2 reads FNYEAQ (reference sequence). This CDR3 has 13 residues. Unmatched junction bases numbered 6, after V lost 4 bases and J lost 7 bases.

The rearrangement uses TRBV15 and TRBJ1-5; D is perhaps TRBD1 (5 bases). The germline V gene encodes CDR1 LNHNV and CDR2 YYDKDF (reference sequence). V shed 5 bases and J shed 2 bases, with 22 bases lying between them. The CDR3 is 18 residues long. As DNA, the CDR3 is TGTGCCACCAGCCCCCGACCCAGGGAAGGGCAGGGCAATCAGCCCCAGCATTTT. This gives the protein CATSPRPREGQGNQPQHF.

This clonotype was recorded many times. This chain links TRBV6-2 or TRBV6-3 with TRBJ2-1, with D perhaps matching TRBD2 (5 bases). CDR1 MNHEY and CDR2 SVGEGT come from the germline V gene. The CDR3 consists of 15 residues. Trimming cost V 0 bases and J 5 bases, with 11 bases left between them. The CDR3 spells CASSYSRADHNEQFF. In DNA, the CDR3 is TGTGCCAGCAGTTACTCGAGGGCCGACCACAATGAGCAGTTCTTC.

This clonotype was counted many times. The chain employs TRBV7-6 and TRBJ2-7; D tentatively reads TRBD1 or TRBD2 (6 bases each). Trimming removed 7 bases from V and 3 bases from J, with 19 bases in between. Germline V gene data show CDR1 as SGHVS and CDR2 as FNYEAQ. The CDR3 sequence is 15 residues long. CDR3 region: CASTGSDEGDYEQYF. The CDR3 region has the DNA TGTGCCAGCACCGGGAGCGACGAGGGGGACTACGAGCAGTACTTC.

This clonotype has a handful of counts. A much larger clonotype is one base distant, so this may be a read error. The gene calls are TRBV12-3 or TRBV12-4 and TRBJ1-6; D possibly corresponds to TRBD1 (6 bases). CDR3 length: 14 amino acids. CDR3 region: CASSSQGGDSPPHF. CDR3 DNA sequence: TGTGCCAGCAGTTCACAGGGAGGGGATTCACCCCCCCACTTT.

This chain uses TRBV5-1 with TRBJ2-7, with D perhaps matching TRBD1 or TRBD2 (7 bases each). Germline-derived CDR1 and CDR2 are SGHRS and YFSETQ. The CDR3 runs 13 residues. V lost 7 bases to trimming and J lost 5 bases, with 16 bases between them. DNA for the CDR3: TGCGCCAGCGCCCAGGGGGGGACTCACGAGCAGTACTTC. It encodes CASAQGGTHEQYF.

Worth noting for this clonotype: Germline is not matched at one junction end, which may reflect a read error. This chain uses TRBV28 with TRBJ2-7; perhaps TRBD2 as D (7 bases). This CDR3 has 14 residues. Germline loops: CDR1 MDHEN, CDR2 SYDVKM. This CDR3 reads CASRRRGAPYEQCF. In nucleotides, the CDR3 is TGTGCCAGCAGAAGACGGGGGGCCCCCTACGAGCAGTGCTTC.